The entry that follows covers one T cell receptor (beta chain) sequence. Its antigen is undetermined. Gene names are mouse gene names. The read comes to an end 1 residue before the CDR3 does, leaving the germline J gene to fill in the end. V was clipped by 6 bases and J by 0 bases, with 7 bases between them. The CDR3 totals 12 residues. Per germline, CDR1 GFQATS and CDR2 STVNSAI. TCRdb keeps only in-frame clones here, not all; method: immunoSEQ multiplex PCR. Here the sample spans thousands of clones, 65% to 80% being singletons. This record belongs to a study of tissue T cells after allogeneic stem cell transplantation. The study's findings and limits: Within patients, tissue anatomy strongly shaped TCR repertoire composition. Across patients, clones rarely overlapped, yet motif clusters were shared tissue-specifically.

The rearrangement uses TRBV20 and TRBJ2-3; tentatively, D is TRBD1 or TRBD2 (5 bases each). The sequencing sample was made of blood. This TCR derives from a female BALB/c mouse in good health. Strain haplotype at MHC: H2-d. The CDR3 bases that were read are TGTGGTGCGTGGGACAGTGCAGAAACGCTGTAT. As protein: CGAWDSAETLY. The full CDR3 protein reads CGAWDSAETLYF.